The 5 T cell receptor beta chains below all came from one sample that was sequenced in a study of cytomegalovirus exposure and HLA in healthy donors. In the PCR, 60 Vbeta and 13 Jbeta primers were used. This table comes from immunoSEQ multiplex PCR, and its TCRdb copy is limited to in-frame clones, with some not included. This sample has 150,000 to 200,000 clones, with around 81% found just once. The sequencing input was PBMCs. Every receptor here comes from a man younger than 35 in good health and CMV-seronegative.

This clone occurred a few times. This same CDR3 is encoded by further DNA sequences in the sample. The chain joins TRBV6-1 to TRBJ1-1, with 7 bases that match TRBD1. V shed 0 bases, J shed 0 bases, and the junction held 1 base outside the gene matches. The germline V gene encodes CDR1 MNHNS and CDR2 SASEGT. The CDR3 loop spans 15 amino acids. The CDR3 loop is CASSEAGTVNTEAFF. Here the CDR3 DNA reads TGTGCCAGCAGTGAAGCCGGGACAGTGAACACTGAAGCTTTCTTT.

This chain joins TRBV11-1 and TRBJ2-1, with 7 bases matching TRBD2. Germline trimming cut 5 bases from V and 5 bases from J; bases unmatched to any gene: 12. The CDR3 is 16 residues long. Germline loops: CDR1 SGHAT, CDR2 FQDESV (reference sequence). CDR3 bases: TGTGCCAGCAGCCCCTTCTCGGGCGGGAGCGACAATGAGCAGTTCTTC. Residues: CASSPFSGGSDNEQFF.

This clone was detected only once. V gene TRBV6-6 combines with J gene TRBJ2-1; D is possibly TRBD2 (5 bases). V gave up 2 bases and J gave up 4 bases, with 9 bases separating them. This CDR3 region has 14 residues. CDR1 is MNHNY and CDR2 is SVGAGI in the germline V gene (reference sequence). This chain's CDR3 is CASSYVGEYNEQFF. The DNA for the CDR3 is TGTGCCAGCAGTTACGTCGGGGAATACAATGAGCAGTTCTTC.

The CDR3 region is CASSYPRGGADTQYF. DNA of the CDR3: TGTGCCAGCAGTTACCCTCGGGGGGGCGCAGATACGCAGTATTTT. The rearrangement uses TRBV6-6 and TRBJ2-3; TRBD2 agrees at 8 bases. The CDR3 is 15 amino acids. J was trimmed by 4 bases and V by 2 bases; bases with no gene match: 5. Germline CDR1 is MNHNY and CDR2 is SVGAGI (reference sequence).

This chain connects TRBV7-2 to TRBJ2-3, with D unclear. V was pared by 1 base and J by 0 bases, with 11 bases between. Germline values: CDR1 SGHTA, CDR2 FQGNSA. The CDR3 consists of 16 residues. CDR3 nucleotide sequence: TGTGCCAGCAGCTTAGTGCCCCGGAGCAGCACAGATACGCAGTATTTT. It yields the protein CASSLVPRSSTDTQYF.